The 18 T cell receptor beta chains given below trace back to one sample, sequenced in a study of CD8 T cells in ankylosing spondylitis (dated by TCRdb to about 2017). What the study reported, not specific to this receptor: Blood from ankylosing spondylitis patients appeared to be characterized by a TCR beta motif made up of several highly homologous amino acid variants.

The library was generated by 5' RACE. The sequencer listed for this sample is Illumina HiSeq 2500. TCRdb took the public reads, trimmed them with fastp at Q25, ran MiXCR for clone calling and kept in-frame beta chains. CDR3 protein sequences are deduplicated, and each keeps its most common genes and DNA. This sample holds about 540,000 distinct CDR3 sequences; roughly 12% were observed only once. The ten largest account for nearly 7% of the sample. For these TCRs, the target antigens are not known. Sequences were obtained from blood, either unsorted or a sorted T cell fraction (not recorded which). The receptors shown here come from a male donor with ankylosing spondylitis.

This clonotype occurred a few times. The chain links TRBV10-2 to TRBJ2-1, with D unclear. The ends were cut back, 4 bases at V and 6 bases at J, with 4 bases in the middle. CDR3 length: 11 amino acids. Germline V gene sequence: CDR1 WSHSY, CDR2 SAAADI. CDR3 sequence reads: CASSASNEQFF. CDR3 bases: TGCGCCAGCAGTGCGAGCAATGAGCAGTTCTTC.

Ten or more counts support this clonotype. V is TRBV11-2 and J is TRBJ2-3; 8 bases agree with TRBD1. V lost 6 bases and J lost 0; bases outside the gene matches: 5. In germline, CDR1 is SGHAT, CDR2 FQNNGV. CDR3 size: 15 residues. The CDR3 nucleotides read TGTGCCAGCAGTCAGGACAGGGCCAGCACAGATACGCAGTATTTT. Translating it yields CASSQDRASTDTQYF.

This chain links TRBV29-1 with TRBJ1-1, with D possibly TRBD1 on 6 matching bases. V lost 1 base and J 5 bases, leaving 14 bases between the germline ends. This CDR3 has 14 residues. Germline V gene sequence: CDR1 SQVTM, CDR2 ANQGSEA. The CDR3, as DNA: TGCAGCGTTGAAGTTGCGGGGGGCAGGACTGAAGCTTTCTTT. It codes for CSVEVAGGRTEAFF.

This chain links TRBV5-1 with TRBJ2-3; possibly TRBD2 for D (5 bases). Trimming stripped 0 bases from V and 1 base from J, with 12 bases between. Looked up from germline, CDR1 is SGHRS and CDR2 is YFSETQ. This CDR3 comprises 16 residues. This CDR3 is CASSLDSGFGTDTQYF. CDR3 sequence (DNA): TGCGCCAGCAGCTTGGACAGCGGTTTTGGCACAGATACGCAGTATTTT.

This clonotype was seen a few times. V and J are TRBV4-1 and TRBJ1-1, with D perhaps TRBD1 (5 bases). The germline V gene encodes CDR1 MGHRA and CDR2 YSYEKL. V was cut by 1 base and J by 6 bases, with 9 bases left in between. CDR3 length: 13 residues. The CDR3 region is CASSQVQASEAFF. In DNA, the CDR3 is TGCGCCAGCAGCCAAGTACAGGCGTCTGAAGCTTTCTTT.

The chain employs TRBV3-1 and TRBJ2-7, with D possibly TRBD1 on 6 matching bases. The length of the CDR3 is 14 residues. Germline-derived CDR1 and CDR2 are LGHDT and YNNKEL (reference sequence). Trimming pared 4 bases from V and 5 bases from J, leaving 15 bases between. For the CDR3, the DNA is TGTGCCAGCAGCCGCAAAGGACAGTCCCACGAGCAGTACTTC. Protein sequence: CASSRKGQSHEQYF.

This clonotype was detected many times. The rearrangement links TRBV5-5 to TRBJ1-5; weak D call: TRBD1 (5 bases). The length of the CDR3 is 15 residues. Germline loops: CDR1 SGHKS, CDR2 YYEKEE (reference sequence). V lost 0 bases and J 7 bases, leaving 14 bases between the germline ends. The CDR3 region is CASSLGTGARQPQHF. The CDR3, as DNA: TGTGCCAGCAGCTTGGGAACAGGAGCACGGCAGCCCCAGCATTTT. Filled out from reference TRBV5-5 and TRBJ1-5, the complete variable domain reads DAGVTQSPTHLIKTRGQQVTLRCSPISGHKSVSWYQQVLGQGPQFIFQYYEKEERGRGNFPDRFSARQFPNYSSELNVNALLLGDSALYLCASSLGTGARQPQHFGDGTRLSIL.

This clonotype has at least ten counts. In DNA form, the CDR3 reads TGTGCCAGCAGCCCGGGGGCTAAGAACTCACCCCTCCACTTT. It is translated as CASSPGAKNSPLHF. The chain couples TRBV12-3 or TRBV12-4 to TRBJ1-6, with D perhaps TRBD1 (6 bases). CDR3 length: 14 amino acids. Trimming removed 6 bases from V and 10 bases from J, with 16 bases in between.

The CDR3 loop is CASSRTASGSTDTQYF. The DNA of the CDR3 is TGTGCCAGCAGCCGTACCGCGAGCGGGAGCACAGATACGCAGTATTTT. The chain is built from TRBV6-2 or TRBV6-3 and TRBJ2-3, with D maybe TRBD2 (6 bases). This CDR3 region has 16 residues. Germline CDR1 reads MNHEY; CDR2 reads SVGEGT. V dropped 6 bases and J dropped 0 bases, with 16 bases sitting between them.

This rearrangement joins TRBV6-1 to TRBJ2-7, with D possibly being TRBD2 (6 bases). V was cut by 2 bases and J by 4 bases, with 9 bases left in between. CDR1 and CDR2 (germline): MNHNS, SASEGT. This CDR3 comprises 13 residues. CDR3: CASSEIAGYEQYV. The CDR3 DNA reads TGTGCCAGCAGTGAAATCGCGGGGTACGAGCAGTACGTC.

V gene TRBV29-1 combines with J gene TRBJ2-6; D is ambiguous. This CDR3 comprises 13 residues. CDR1 and CDR2 (germline): SQVTM, ANQGSEA. The CDR3 DNA reads as TGCAGTGCGGAAGTCTCTGGGGCCAACGTCCTGACTTTC. Translated: CSAEVSGANVLTF.

The chain uses TRBV27 and TRBJ2-1; 9 bases align to TRBD1. Germline V lookup: CDR1 MNHEY, CDR2 SMNVEV (reference sequence). V was clipped by 5 bases and J by 7 bases; unmatched bases: 12. There are 16 residues in the CDR3. As DNA, the CDR3 is TGTGCCAGCAGTCTTCGACCGGGACAGGGACGGAATGAGCAGTTCTTC. Translated: CASSLRPGQGRNEQFF.

V gene TRBV5-1 combines with J gene TRBJ1-4; no clear D gene. Trimming stripped 5 bases from V and 0 bases from J, with 11 bases between. This CDR3 has 15 residues. CDR1 SGHRS and CDR2 YFSETQ come from the germline V gene. The CDR3 DNA reads as TGCGCCAGCAGTCAAGACCCCGCAACTAATGAAAAACTGTTTTTT. It encodes CASSQDPATNEKLFF. Variable domain in full (rest from reference TRBV5-1 and TRBJ1-4): KAGVTQTPRYLIKTRGQQVTLSCSPISGHRSVSWYQQTPGQGLQFLFEYFSETQRNKGNFPGRFSGRQFSNSRSEMNVSTLELGDSALYLCASSQDPATNEKLFFGSGTQLSVL.

This clonotype was recorded a few times. The V gene is TRBV10-2, the J gene TRBJ2-2; TRBD1 aligns across 7 bases. CDR1 and CDR2 from the germline V gene are WSHSY and SAAADI. Trimming at V came to 2 bases and at J to 0 bases, leaving 3 bases not matched to a gene. The length of the CDR3 is 16 residues. The CDR3 sequence: CASSEAGGANTGELFF. The CDR3 DNA reads as TGCGCCAGCAGTGAGGCAGGGGGTGCGAACACCGGGGAGCTGTTTTTT.

The chain uses TRBV11-2 and TRBJ2-5, with D perhaps TRBD2 (6 bases). The V gene lost 5 bases and the J gene lost 4 bases, with 20 bases spanning the gap. The CDR3 runs to 16 residues. Per the germline V gene, CDR1 is SGHAT and CDR2 is FQNNGV. For the CDR3, the DNA is TGTGCCAGCAGCCAGGGCGTTGGAGGGCAGGGAGAGACCCAGTACTTC. It specifies CASSQGVGGQGETQYF.

The V call is TRBV12-3 or TRBV12-4, the J call TRBJ2-5; 7 bases map to TRBD1. The CDR3 consists of 14 residues. After removal of 5 bases from V and 4 bases from J, the junction contained 7 bases not matched to a gene. CDR3 sequence: CASSPTGPGETQYF. DNA for the CDR3: TGTGCCAGCAGTCCGACAGGGCCGGGAGAGACCCAGTACTTC.

This clonotype has more than one count but fewer than ten. The chain employs TRBV5-1 and TRBJ2-1, with D unresolved. The germline V and J ends were trimmed by 7 bases and 0 bases, with 26 bases remaining between them. This CDR3 has 19 residues. Per germline, CDR1 SGHRS and CDR2 YFSETQ. CDR3 region: CASGTRTASDWSSYNEQFF. CDR3 in DNA: TGCGCCAGCGGCACTCGGACGGCCAGCGACTGGAGCTCCTACAATGAGCAGTTCTTC.

This clonotype was recorded at least ten times. The chain couples TRBV12-3 or TRBV12-4 to TRBJ1-5; D is perhaps TRBD1 (6 bases). This CDR3 spans 15 amino acids. With 6 bases removed from V and 5 bases from J, the gap between germline ends came to 17 bases. CDR3 region: CASRGPGVYDQPQHF. CDR3 coding DNA: TGTGCCAGCAGGGGTCCAGGGGTTTATGATCAGCCCCAGCATTTT.